The rows below give T cell receptor beta chains drawn from one sample of a study of T cell changes during pregnancy in multiple sclerosis. TCRdb's copy holds only in-frame clones and misses some; the assay was immunoSEQ multiplex PCR. Here the sample spans approximately 9,300 clones, 65% to 85% being singletons. Source: CD8+ T cells from peripheral blood mononuclear cells, taken in the third trimester of pregnancy. The receptors were gathered from a female donor in good health, enrolled as a control in a pregnancy study. Each CDR3 is given with its conserved first and last residue. A D gene is named only where the DNA matches it firmly. Expanded clones get a size class; other rows say once, few or many, or leave the size out.

V gene,D gene,J gene,clone size,CDR3 protein,CDR3 DNA
TRBV5-4,TRBD1,TRBJ1-2,NA,CASSLRDRVEGYTF,TGTGCCAGCAGCCTCCGGGACAGGGTAGAAGGCTACACCTTC
TRBV5-8,NA,TRBJ1-6,few,CASSLERVLDSPLHF,TGTGCCAGCAGCTTGGAGCGGGTGCTCGACTCACCCCTCCACTTT
TRBV2,TRBD2,TRBJ2-5,NA,CASSEVEGGQYF,TGTGCCAGCAGTGAAGTCGAGGGAGGGCAGTACTTC
TRBV27,TRBD1,TRBJ1-1,NA,CASSLQGAHTEAFF,TGTGCCAGCAGCCTACAGGGGGCTCACACTGAAGCTTTCTTT
TRBV4-1,NA,TRBJ2-5,NA,CASSQDVGAGETQYF,TGCGCCAGCAGCCAAGATGTGGGGGCCGGGGAGACCCAGTACTTC
TRBV27,TRBD1,TRBJ2-7,NA,CASSLSSGTAYEQYF,TGTGCCAGCAGTTTATCTTCCGGGACAGCCTACGAGCAGTACTTC
TRBV6-1,TRBD1,TRBJ2-1,NA,CASSAEGGQGSSEQFF,TGTGCCAGCAGTGCCGAGGGGGGACAGGGTAGCAGTGAGCAGTTCTTC
TRBV23-1,NA,TRBJ2-3,NA,CASTYRDRGRLTSGRGKDTQYF,TGCGCCAGCACGTACCGGGACAGGGGGCGGCTGACTAGCGGGAGAGGGAAAGATACGCAGTATTTT
TRBV27,TRBD1,TRBJ2-1,NA,CASSLYRGRDEQFF,TGTGCCAGCAGTTTATACAGGGGGCGCGATGAGCAGTTCTTC
TRBV7-9,NA,TRBJ2-7,NA,CASSQERGDPSYEQYF,TGTGCCAGCAGCCAAGAACGCGGGGACCCCTCCTACGAGCAGTACTTC
TRBV5-6,TRBD1,TRBJ1-1,NA,CASSGQGRMNTEAFF,TGTGCCAGCAGCGGACAGGGGCGGATGAACACTGAAGCTTTCTTT
TRBV6-1,TRBD1,TRBJ1-5,NA,CASSPGQGSSQPQHF,TGTGCCAGCAGTCCTGGACAGGGATCAAGCCAGCCCCAGCATTTT
TRBV7-3,NA,TRBJ1-6,NA,CASSVDKNNSPLHF,TGTGCCAGCAGCGTGGACAAGAATAATTCACCCCTCCACTTT
TRBV5-6,NA,TRBJ2-1,NA,CASSSGPRGYNEQFF,TGTGCCAGCAGCTCCGGCCCTCGGGGGTACAATGAGCAGTTCTTC
TRBV25-1,NA,TRBJ1-1,NA,CASSDRTGYNEAFF,TGTGCCAGCAGTGACCGAACAGGGTATAATGAAGCTTTCTTT
TRBV7-3,NA,TRBJ1-2,NA,CASSTGSYYGYTF,TGTGCCAGCAGTACGGGGTCTTACTATGGCTACACCTTC
TRBV7-9,TRBD1,TRBJ1-6,NA,CASRESGGRSPLHF,TGTGCCAGCAGAGAGTCAGGGGGCCGCTCACCCCTCCACTTT